Listed below are T cell receptor beta chains from one sample, sequenced in a study of PD-L1 blockade in urothelial cancer. The protocol was immunoSEQ multiplex PCR, while the TCRdb copy is restricted to in-frame clones and leaves out a portion. Among about 43,000 clones, 83% were seen once, and the ten largest hold more than 13%. The sample in question was PBMCs, obtained around atezolizumab (anti-PD-L1) treatment. Receptors originate from a man aged 60 to 69 with urothelial cancer. Each CDR3 is given with its conserved first and last residue. The order of the fields is V gene, D gene, clone size, J gene, CDR3 protein, CDR3 DNA. The D gene is left open where the match is weak. The size entry is marked missing in some rows and otherwise reads once, few, many or a size class.

v_call: TRBV10-1; d_call: TRBD1; clone_size: -; j_call: TRBJ2-2; cdr3_aa: CASSKDRDTGELFF; cdr3_nt: TGCGCCAGCAGTAAGGACAGGGACACCGGGGAGCTGTTTTTT
v_call: TRBV9; d_call: -; clone_size: -; j_call: TRBJ1-6; cdr3_aa: CASSGDGNSPLHF; cdr3_nt: TGTGCCAGCAGCGGCGACGGGAATTCACCCCTCCACTTT
v_call: TRBV28; d_call: TRBD1; clone_size: few; j_call: TRBJ1-5; cdr3_aa: CASIGGDQPQHF; cdr3_nt: TGTGCCAGCATAGGGGGCGATCAGCCCCAGCATTTT
v_call: TRBV7-2; d_call: TRBD1; clone_size: -; j_call: TRBJ1-2; cdr3_aa: CASSFTGEGGYTF; cdr3_nt: TGTGCCAGCAGCTTCACAGGGGAAGGGGGCTACACCTTC
v_call: TRBV30; d_call: TRBD1; clone_size: few; j_call: TRBJ1-2; cdr3_aa: CAWSPPLGQFYGYTF; cdr3_nt: TGTGCCTGGAGTCCTCCCTTGGGACAGTTCTATGGCTACACCTTC
v_call: TRBV6-1; d_call: -; clone_size: -; j_call: TRBJ2-4; cdr3_aa: CASSALAQGSRDIQYF; cdr3_nt: TGTGCCAGCAGTGCCCTAGCACAGGGATCGAGGGACATTCAGTACTTC
v_call: TRBV27; d_call: TRBD1; clone_size: once; j_call: TRBJ1-1; cdr3_aa: CASSPWGQGGVIGTEAFF; cdr3_nt: TGTGCCAGCAGTCCCTGGGGACAGGGCGGAGTAATAGGCACTGAAGCTTTCTTT
v_call: TRBV29-1; d_call: TRBD1; clone_size: -; j_call: TRBJ1-1; cdr3_aa: CSGQGTREAFF; cdr3_nt: TGCAGCGGACAGGGGACTCGTGAAGCTTTCTTT
v_call: TRBV5-1; d_call: -; clone_size: -; j_call: TRBJ2-2; cdr3_aa: CASSTQGNTGELFF; cdr3_nt: TGCGCCAGCAGCACACAGGGGAACACCGGGGAGCTGTTTTTT
v_call: TRBV14; d_call: -; clone_size: -; j_call: TRBJ2-4; cdr3_aa: CASSPRRTAFAIQYF; cdr3_nt: TGTGCCAGCAGCCCGAGACGGACTGCATTTGCCATTCAGTACTTC
v_call: TRBV5-1; d_call: TRBD1; clone_size: few; j_call: TRBJ2-5; cdr3_aa: CASRLDRGRETQYF; cdr3_nt: TGCGCCAGCAGGCTAGACAGGGGGCGGGAGACCCAGTACTTC
v_call: TRBV5-1; d_call: TRBD1; clone_size: -; j_call: TRBJ2-7; cdr3_aa: CASSLETDRGWSTYEQYF; cdr3_nt: TGCGCCAGCAGCTTGGAAACGGACAGGGGATGGAGTACCTACGAGCAGTACTTC
v_call: TRBV9; d_call: TRBD1; clone_size: -; j_call: TRBJ2-2; cdr3_aa: CASSVSGTGITGELFF; cdr3_nt: TGTGCCAGCAGCGTATCCGGGACAGGGATCACCGGGGAGCTGTTTTTT